This TCR beta chain was documented in a study of cytomegalovirus exposure and HLA in healthy donors. This PCR relied on a set of 60 Vbeta primers and 13 Jbeta primers. Assay: immunoSEQ multiplex PCR; the TCRdb copy retains only in-frame clones and omits some. The table includes over 150,000 clones, roughly 73% detected once. Nominal health characterized the donors when sampled, though unrecorded immune exposures were likely. Deletions cut 6 bases from V and 4 bases from J, with 9 bases between. This CDR3 spans 12 amino acids. Germline CDR1 is MNHNY and CDR2 is SVGAGI (reference sequence). Material: PBMCs. The origin of this receptor is a male donor in good health and CMV-seronegative. The chain is built from TRBV6-6 and TRBJ1-2; D is undetermined. The CDR3 loop reads CASSGGGYGYTF. The CDR3 nucleotides are TGTGCCAGCAGCGGCGGAGGCTATGGCTACACCTTC.